This record looks at one TCR beta chain sequence and its context. Its antigen is not known. This record comes from a study of cytomegalovirus exposure and HLA in healthy donors. Study-wide context: The Caucasian-associated ancestry cluster held roughly 84% of a few hundred genotyped donors.

Study-level results: Analyses of presence/absence relied on an assumption of roughly uniform sequencing depth across donors. When analyzed later, a missense DCLRE1C variant was found to be linked to TCR beta V- and J-gene trimming.

The CDR3 spans 16 residues. From germline, CDR1 is SGHRS and CDR2 YFSETQ. The J segment lost 2 bases and the V segment lost 0 bases, leaving 3 bases of the junction unmatched. The PCR had 60 Vbeta and 13 Jbeta primers. Profiled with immunoSEQ multiplex PCR; TCRdb holds only in-frame clones, not every one. The sample includes 110,000 or so clones, approximately 72% of them seen just once. The gene calls are TRBV5-1 and TRBJ2-2, with TRBD2 matching over 8 bases. The sequence came from a man aged 25-45 years in good health and CMV-seronegative. The sample taken for sequencing was PBMCs. The chain's CDR3 is CASSLATSGNTGELFF. The CDR3 DNA follows: TGCGCCAGCAGCTTGGCCACTAGCGGAAACACCGGGGAGCTGTTTTTT.